Listed below are T cell receptor beta chains from one sample, sequenced in a study of blood T cells in healthy people across ages. MiXCR was run by TCRdb on the 5' RACE reads, yielding one entry per CDR3 protein. Of around 940,000 distinct CDR3 sequences listed, 45% to 60% were seen once; the top ten hold over 20%. Sequenced material: blood. These receptors all come from an older woman in good health. Both conserved end residues are part of each CDR3. The D gene is left open where the match is weak. A row's size may be missing; if present it is once, few, many or a size class.

d_gene | j_gene | abundance | v_gene | CDR3aa | CDR3nt
TRBD1 | TRBJ1-6 | - | TRBV11-2 | CASSQIRGRGHSPLHF | TGTGCCAGCAGCCAGATCCGGGGAAGGGGGCATTCACCCCTCCACTTT
TRBD1 | TRBJ2-7 | many | TRBV14 | CASSQGQGPYEQYF | TGCGCCAGCAGCCAGGGACAGGGACCCTACGAGCAGTACTTC
- | TRBJ1-4 | - | TRBV25-1 | CASAREGWEKLFF | TGTGCCAGCGCCCGGGAAGGTTGGGAAAAACTGTTTTTT
TRBD1 | TRBJ2-7 | - | TRBV28 | CASSSTGLAYEQYF | TGTGCCAGCAGTTCGACAGGGCTTGCCTACGAGCAGTACTTC
TRBD1 | TRBJ2-1 | - | TRBV25-1 | CASSPDRAPSSYNEQFF | TGTGCCAGCAGTCCAGACAGGGCCCCTAGCTCCTACAATGAGCAGTTCTTC
TRBD2 | TRBJ2-1 | few | TRBV29-1 | CSVGTSGSSTQVFNEQFF | TGCAGCGTTGGGACTAGCGGGAGTTCTACCCAGGTCTTCAATGAGCAGTTCTTC
- | TRBJ2-5 | once | TRBV9 | CASSVDPGQSETQYF | TGCGCCAGCAGCGTAGATCCGGGGCAGAGCGAGACCCAGTACTTC
- | TRBJ2-6 | few | TRBV4-2 | CASSQVGGAGANVLTF | TGTGCCAGCAGCCAAGTCGGCGGGGCTGGGGCCAACGTCCTGACTTTC
TRBD2 | TRBJ2-3 | few | TRBV20-1 | CSANLNGRVTDTQYF | TGCAGTGCTAACTTAAACGGGAGGGTCACAGATACGCAGTATTTT
- | TRBJ2-5 | - | TRBV5-1 | CASSGTAGVTGETQYF | TGCGCCAGCAGCGGGACAGCGGGAGTTACAGGAGAGACCCAGTACTTC
- | TRBJ2-1 | few | TRBV29-1 | CSVHRDFNNEQFF | TGCAGCGTACATAGGGATTTCAACAATGAGCAGTTCTTC